This T cell receptor (beta chain) was sequenced in a study of shared clonotypes between healthy human individuals. At the level of the study: Donors were two women and a few men aged 18 to 49.

Evenly divided among several immunoSEQ plates was the genomic DNA of each subset. Using immunoSEQ multiplex PCR, the repertoire was profiled, and TCRdb retains in-frame clones only, with some absent. Of millions of clones listed, about 95% are singletons. Naive CD8 cells lacked CD45RO, underwent positive selection for CCR7 and left out terminally differentiated effector memory CD45RA+ cells. The sample comprised naive CD8+ T cells sorted from blood. The receptor's source is a man aged 18 to 30 in good health.

CDR3 loop: CASSQDSKGGYGYTF. CDR3 nucleotides: TGCGCCAGCAGCCAAGATTCGAAAGGCGGCTATGGCTACACCTTC. The V and J genes are TRBV4-1 and TRBJ1-2; no firm D call. The CDR3 is 15 amino acids. Germline CDR1 is MGHRA and CDR2 is YSYEKL. V was shortened by 0 bases and J by 4 bases, with 12 bases between the two germline ends.